The 10 T cell receptor beta chains listed next were all sequenced from one sample in a study of early T cells in non-severe SARS-CoV-2 infection. TCRdb fed the 5' RACE reads into MiXCR, producing one record per CDR3 protein. The table lists 65,000 to 85,000 distinct CDR3 sequences, roughly 13% of them singletons, with about 1% in the top ten. The sequencing sample was made of whole blood. The receptors come from an adult who was a healthcare worker with PCR-confirmed SARS-CoV-2 infection or an uninfected control (not recorded which).

This clonotype was recorded at least ten times. V and J are TRBV2 and TRBJ2-7, with 7 bases that match TRBD1. Germline CDR1 SNHLY, CDR2 FYNNEI. V lost 4 bases to trimming and J lost 7 bases; unmatched junction nucleotides: 7. The CDR3 consists of 13 residues. The CDR3 nucleotides are TGTGCCAGCAGTGGTGACAGGGCAGGGGAGCAGTACTTC. Translating it yields CASSGDRAGEQYF.

This chain links TRBV6-5 with TRBJ1-1; unclear D gene. The V end was cut by 9 bases, the J end by 1 base, with 9 bases between. Germline CDR1 MNHEY, CDR2 SVGAGI. This CDR3 is 12 amino acids long. The chain's CDR3 is CASTNPNTEAFF. In DNA form, the CDR3 reads TGTGCCAGTACCAACCCGAACACTGAAGCTTTCTTT.

This clonotype was counted at least ten times. This chain connects TRBV27 to TRBJ2-7; a possible D gene is TRBD2 (5 bases). Looked up from germline, CDR1 is MNHEY and CDR2 is SMNVEV (reference sequence). The V end was cut by 6 bases, the J end by 6 bases, with 15 bases between. The CDR3 is 13 amino acids. CDR3 in DNA: TGTGCCAGCAGAACAAAGAGGGCCGGCGAGCAGTACTTC. This translates into CASRTKRAGEQYF.

There are many counts of this clonotype. The junction departs from germline at one end; a sequencing error may be responsible. The rearrangement joins TRBV24-1 to TRBJ2-5, with 7 bases fitting TRBD1. The CDR3 has 14 residues. Germline CDR1 and CDR2: KGHDR and SFDVKD. CDR3 nucleotides: TGTGCCACCAGTAATTTGGGACAGCAAGAGACCCAGTACTTC. Its translation: CATSNLGQQETQYF.

A few counts support this clonotype. The chain recombines TRBV4-3 with TRBJ2-3; tentative D call: TRBD2 (5 bases). The V end was cut by 3 bases, the J end by 2 bases, with 18 bases between. Germline CDR1 reads LGHNA; CDR2 reads YSLEER. The CDR3 loop spans 17 amino acids. CDR3 sequence (DNA): TGCGCCAGCAGCCAGTTCAGTACGGCGGGTGACACAGATACGCAGTATTTT. Translation gives CASSQFSTAGDTDTQYF.

The chain couples TRBV4-1 to TRBJ1-6; D gene ambiguous. This CDR3 has 14 residues. Trimming removed 3 bases at V and 7 bases at J, with 10 bases between. Germline V CDR1 and CDR2: MGHRA, YSYEKL. For the CDR3, the DNA is TGCGCCAGCAGCCACGGAAACGTGAATTCACCCCTCCACTTT. Protein sequence: CASSHGNVNSPLHF.

The V call is TRBV7-2, the J call TRBJ2-7; TRBD2 agrees at 11 bases. Germline V lookup: CDR1 SGHTA, CDR2 FQGNSA. This CDR3 comprises 14 residues. With 4 bases clipped from V and 3 bases from J, the junction kept 2 bases outside the gene matches. The DNA for the CDR3 is TGTGCCAGCAGCTCGACTAGCGGGAACTACGAGCAGTACTTC. It yields the protein CASSSTSGNYEQYF.

This clonotype was detected only a few times. This sequence joins TRBV24-1 and TRBJ2-1; 9 nucleotides match TRBD2. J lost 3 bases, V lost 4 bases, and 9 bases had no gene match. CDR3 length: 17 residues. Germline V gives CDR1 KGHDR, CDR2 SFDVKD. The CDR3 loop is CATSDPDSGGYYNEQFF. For the CDR3, the DNA is TGTGCCACCAGTGACCCCGATAGCGGGGGATACTACAATGAGCAGTTCTTC.

The sample holds many counts of this clonotype. The chain has TRBV11-2 and TRBJ2-7; 12 bases map to TRBD2. The germline V gene has CDR1 SGHAT and CDR2 FQNNGV. This CDR3 has 15 residues. The J segment lost 6 bases and the V segment lost 4 bases, leaving 7 bases of the junction unmatched. The CDR3 sequence is CASSSFPGLAGEQYF. DNA for the CDR3: TGTGCCAGCAGCTCCTTTCCGGGACTAGCGGGCGAGCAGTACTTC.

This clonotype was counted many times. This chain connects TRBV3-1 to TRBJ2-1; possible D gene TRBD2, 5 bases. The CDR3 totals 13 residues. CDR1 and CDR2 from the germline V gene are LGHDT and YNNKEL (reference sequence). V was pared by 4 bases and J by 13 bases, with 17 bases between. The CDR3 nucleotides are TGTGCCAGCAGCCCAAGTAAACGAGGGAATCAGTTCTTC. Residues: CASSPSKRGNQFF.